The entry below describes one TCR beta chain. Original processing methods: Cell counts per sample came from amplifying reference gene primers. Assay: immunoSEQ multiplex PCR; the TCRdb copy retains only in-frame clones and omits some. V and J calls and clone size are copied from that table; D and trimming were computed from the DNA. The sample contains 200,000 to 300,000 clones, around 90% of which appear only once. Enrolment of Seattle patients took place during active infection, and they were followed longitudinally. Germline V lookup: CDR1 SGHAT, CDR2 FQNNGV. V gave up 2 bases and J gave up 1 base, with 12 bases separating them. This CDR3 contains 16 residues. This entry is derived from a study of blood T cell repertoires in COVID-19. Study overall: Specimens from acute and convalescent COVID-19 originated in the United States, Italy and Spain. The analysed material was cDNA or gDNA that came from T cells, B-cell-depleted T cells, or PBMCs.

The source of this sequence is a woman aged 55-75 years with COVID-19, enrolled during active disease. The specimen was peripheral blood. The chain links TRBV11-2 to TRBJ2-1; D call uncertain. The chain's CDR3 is CASSLRSLGSYNEQFF. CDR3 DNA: TGTGCCAGCAGCTTACGGTCTCTAGGATCCTACAATGAGCAGTTCTTC.